This T cell receptor beta chain originates from a study of control samples from healthy donors and cancer patients. Only one count was recorded for this clone. TCRdb's copy holds only in-frame clones and misses some; the assay was immunoSEQ multiplex PCR. The sample lists 75,000 to 100,000 clones, 85% to 90% occurring once. The material sequenced was blood. The origin of this receptor is a woman in her fifties or sixties in good health.

In DNA form, the CDR3 reads TGTGCCAGCAGCCCGACGTTGAATTCACCCCTCCACTTT. Translated: CASSPTLNSPLHF. The chain recombines TRBV7-2 with TRBJ1-6; D ambiguous. The V gene's germline CDR1 is SGHTA and CDR2 FQGNSA. The CDR3 spans 13 residues. Between the trimmed V and J ends, which lost 5 bases and 7 bases, there was a span of 9 bases.